Sequencing of this T cell receptor (beta chain) was carried out in a study of monozygotic twins with inflammatory bowel disease. TCRdb re-called the 5' RACE reads and shows each CDR3 protein once, DNA omitted. Its table lists about 93,000 distinct CDR3 sequences. This CDR3 is 17 amino acids long. The germline gives CDR1 MGHRA, CDR2 YSYEKL. This chain joins TRBV4-1 and TRBJ2-7; TCRdb's D gene call, TRBD2, goes unchecked for lack of DNA. This clonotype was sampled from a human donor with ulcerative colitis or Crohn's disease, or a healthy co-twin of an affected twin (not recorded which). The specimen sequenced was blood. CDR3 region: CASSQGNQRGVSYEQYF.